The 32 T cell receptor beta chains below all came from one sample that was sequenced in a study of control samples from healthy donors and cancer patients. TCRdb's copy holds only in-frame clones and misses some; the assay was immunoSEQ multiplex PCR. The repertoire includes 30,000 to 35,000 clones, about 85% of them detected once, and 1.6% sits in the top ten. Source material: PBMCs. The source is a woman aged 40 to 49 with lung cancer.

This chain connects TRBV3-1 (or the pseudogene TRBV3-2) to TRBJ1-4, with a tentative D call TRBD1 (5 bases). V gave up 2 bases and J gave up 7 bases, with 11 bases separating them. The CDR3 is 14 residues long. Germline CDR1 reads LGHDT; CDR2 reads YNNKEL (reference sequence). The CDR3 nucleotides read TGTGCCAGCAGCCAATTGGGGACCGCTGAAAAACTGTTTTTT. Translation: CASSQLGTAEKLFF.

In nucleotides, the CDR3 is TGTGCCAGCAGTCAGGGGGGCACTGAAGCTTTCTTT. It is translated as CASSQGGTEAFF. V usage is TRBV12-3 or TRBV12-4 and J usage is TRBJ1-1; 7 nucleotides agree with TRBD1. The ends lost 5 bases at V and 4 bases at J; junction bases unmatched: 1. The CDR3 has 12 amino acids.

This clone was seen a few times. The genes are TRBV30 and TRBJ1-6; D not certain. CDR3 length: 15 residues. The germline V gene encodes CDR1 GTSNPN and CDR2 SVGIG (reference sequence). The V gene lost 0 bases and the J gene lost 5 bases, with 11 bases spanning the gap. The CDR3 sequence: CAWSVTAANNSPLHF. Here the CDR3 DNA reads TGTGCCTGGAGTGTAACGGCAGCCAATAATTCACCCCTCCACTTT.

V gene TRBV5-1 combines with J gene TRBJ1-2; D is possibly TRBD1 (5 bases). The V gene's germline CDR1 is SGHRS and CDR2 YFSETQ. V was trimmed by 0 bases and J by 4 bases, leaving 13 bases between them. CDR3 length: 15 residues. In nucleotides, the CDR3 is TGCGCCAGCAGCTTGGAAGGGGACCTAATCTATGGCTACACCTTC. Protein: CASSLEGDLIYGYTF.

The CDR3 loop reads CASSLRGFSETFF. Written as DNA, the CDR3 is TGTGCCAGCAGCCTCCGCGGTTTTTCCGAAACTTTCTTT. This sequence joins TRBV7-3 and TRBJ1-1, with D hard to call. Germline CDR1 SGHTA, CDR2 FQGTGA. This CDR3 has 13 amino acids. The germline V and J ends were trimmed by 5 bases and 12 bases, with 19 bases remaining between them. Combining the CDR3 with reference TRBV7-3 and TRBJ1-1 gives the whole variable domain GAGVSQTPSNKVTEKGKYVELRCDPISGHTALYWYRQSLGQGPEFLIYFQGTGAADDSGLPNDRFFAVRPEGSVSTLKIQRTERGDSAVYLCASSLRGFSETFFGQGTRLTVV.

V gene TRBV7-8 combines with J gene TRBJ1-1; unclear D gene. The CDR3 extends over 14 amino acids. Between the trimmed V and J ends, which lost 0 bases and 3 bases, there was a span of 8 bases. CDR1 and CDR2 (germline): SGHVS, FQNEAQ. The CDR3 DNA is TGTGCCAGCAGCTTAGCGAACGGTGACACTGAAGCTTTCTTT. Translation: CASSLANGDTEAFF.

The chain recombines TRBV25-1 with TRBJ2-3; 11 positions agree with TRBD2. V shed 3 bases, J shed 5 bases, and the junction held 7 bases outside the gene matches. The CDR3 is 16 amino acids. Germline V gene lookup returns CDR1 MGHDK and CDR2 SYGVNS. This chain's CDR3 is CASSDGLAGGLDTQYF. CDR3 sequence (DNA): TGTGCCAGCAGTGATGGCCTAGCGGGGGGCCTAGATACGCAGTATTTT.

The gene calls are TRBV5-1 and TRBJ1-1; the match to TRBD1 covers 7 bases. This CDR3 is 15 amino acids long. V dropped 4 bases and J dropped 11; count of bases not matched to a gene: 17. Germline CDR1 reads SGHRS; CDR2 reads YFSETQ. The CDR3 is CASSADGQAGGYAFF. For the CDR3, the DNA is TGCGCCAGCAGCGCGGATGGACAGGCGGGAGGGTATGCTTTCTTT.

The chain links TRBV5-4 to TRBJ1-1, with unresolved D. Germline CDR1 SGHNT, CDR2 YYREEE (reference sequence). CDR3 length: 16 amino acids. Trimming stripped 2 bases from V and 0 bases from J, with 14 bases between. The CDR3 protein is CASSLGSVTMNTEAFF. The CDR3 DNA sequence: TGTGCCAGCAGCTTAGGTTCGGTGACCATGAACACTGAAGCTTTCTTT. Variable domain in full (rest from reference TRBV5-4 and TRBJ1-1): ETGVTQSPTHLIKTRGQQVTLRCSSQSGHNTVSWYQQALGQGPQFIFQYYREEENGRGNFPPRFSGLQFPNYSSELNVNALELDDSALYLCASSLGSVTMNTEAFFGQGTRLTVV.

In its sample, this clone was seen once. This sequence joins TRBV5-1 and TRBJ1-4; TRBD1 matches 10 bases. This CDR3 region has 14 residues. The V gene's germline CDR1 is SGHRS and CDR2 YFSETQ. The J segment lost 7 bases and the V segment lost 3 bases, leaving 3 bases of the junction unmatched. The CDR3: CASSSDRGIEKLFF. Here the CDR3 DNA reads TGCGCCAGCAGCTCGGACAGGGGGATTGAAAAACTGTTTTTT.

V gene TRBV28 combines with J gene TRBJ2-3; D is possibly TRBD1 (5 bases). V shed 4 bases and J shed 2 bases, with 10 bases lying between them. Germline lookup yields CDR1 MDHEN and CDR2 SYDVKM. The CDR3 length is 14 residues. In DNA form, the CDR3 reads TGTGCCAGCAGTTCAGGGTATCACACAGATACGCAGTATTTT. Translating it yields CASSSGYHTDTQYF. Full variable domain (remainder filled in from reference TRBV28 and TRBJ2-3): DVKVTQSSRYLVKRTGEKVFLECVQDMDHENMFWYRQDPGLGLRLIYFSYDVKMKEKGDIPEGYSVSREKKERFSLILESASTNQTSMYLCASSSGYHTDTQYFGPGTRLTVL.

The sample holds one count of this clone. This chain uses TRBV9 with TRBJ2-5; no firm D call. CDR1 and CDR2 from the germline V gene are SGDLS and YYNGEE. The CDR3 totals 14 residues. The V end was cut by 0 bases, the J end by 4 bases, with 10 bases between. The CDR3 DNA reads TGTGCCAGCAGCGTAGCTACCGGGCCAGAGACCCAGTACTTC. Translating it yields CASSVATGPETQYF.

This CDR3 reads CASSLNREAFF. CDR3 coding DNA: TGTGCCAGCAGCCTGAACAGAGAAGCTTTCTTT. This chain connects TRBV7-9 to TRBJ1-1; D gene uncertain. The CDR3 loop spans 11 amino acids. The V end lost 5 bases, the J end lost 8 bases, and 9 bases lay between the germline ends. Germline CDR1 SEHNR, CDR2 FQNEAQ (reference sequence).

The V gene is TRBV19, the J gene TRBJ1-2; TRBD1 is a possible D gene (6 bases). Germline V gene sequence: CDR1 LNHDA, CDR2 SQIVND (reference sequence). The CDR3 spans 14 residues. With 4 bases removed from V and 3 bases from J, the gap between germline ends came to 12 bases. CDR3 nucleotides: TGTGCCAGTAGTACCCGCGACAGGCACTATGGCTACACCTTC. It encodes CASSTRDRHYGYTF. Combining the CDR3 with reference TRBV19 and TRBJ1-2 gives the whole variable domain DGGITQSPKYLFRKEGQNVTLSCEQNLNHDAMYWYRQDPGQGLRLIYYSQIVNDFQKGDIAEGYSVSREKKESFPLTVTSAQKNPTAFYLCASSTRDRHYGYTFGSGTRLTVV.

J is TRBJ1-3 and V is TRBV7-9; no definite D call. V gave up 1 base and J gave up 0 bases, with 7 bases separating them. CDR1 SEHNR and CDR2 FQNEAQ come from the germline V gene (reference sequence). CDR3 length: 15 residues. CDR3 coding DNA: TGTGCCAGCAGCTTAGGGCAGCTCTCTGGAAACACCATATATTTT. The encoded protein is CASSLGQLSGNTIYF.

In this sample, this clone turned up once. J is TRBJ2-2 and V is TRBV6-2 or TRBV6-3; 11 nucleotides line up with TRBD2. From germline, CDR1 is MNHEY and CDR2 SVGEGT. Trimming at V came to 3 bases and at J to 7 bases, leaving 7 bases not matched to a gene. The length of the CDR3 is 16 residues. The CDR3 sequence: CASSYLTSGARGELFF. DNA for the CDR3: TGTGCCAGCAGTTATTTGACTAGCGGGGCTCGCGGGGAGCTGTTTTTT.

The rearrangement uses TRBV6-2 or TRBV6-3 and TRBJ1-2; 8 nucleotides agree with TRBD1. CDR1 and CDR2 from the germline V gene are MNHEY and SVGEGT. The junction had 7 bases not matched to a gene; V was cut back by 5 bases and J by 8 bases. CDR3 length: 13 residues. The CDR3 loop reads CASSNQGARGYTF. Here the CDR3 DNA reads TGTGCCAGCAGTAACCAGGGGGCGCGCGGCTACACCTTC.

The rearrangement uses TRBV6-2 or TRBV6-3 and TRBJ2-3; D ambiguous. The germline V gene has CDR1 MNHEY and CDR2 SVGEGT. The CDR3 has 12 residues. With 6 bases removed from V and 4 bases from J, the gap between germline ends came to 8 bases. Here the CDR3 DNA reads TGTGCCAGCAGCTGGGCGCCAGATACGCAGTATTTT. The encoded protein is CASSWAPDTQYF.

This chain's CDR3 is CASSLSRLAGGLSTDTQYF. The CDR3, as DNA: TGCGCCAGCAGCCTTTCGAGACTAGCGGGGGGGCTCAGTACAGATACGCAGTATTTT. The V gene is TRBV4-1, the J gene TRBJ2-3; 14 bases line up with TRBD2. This CDR3 has 19 residues. Germline V gene lookup returns CDR1 MGHRA and CDR2 YSYEKL. V was clipped by 4 bases and J by 3 bases; unmatched bases: 12.

The chain joins TRBV6-2 or TRBV6-3 to TRBJ2-2; no reliable D call. Germline V gene sequence: CDR1 MNHEY, CDR2 SVGEGT. V dropped 0 bases and J dropped 1 base, with 6 bases sitting between them. The CDR3 length is 15 residues. CDR3 DNA: TGTGCCAGCAGTTACTCTTCAGGGAACACCGGGGAGCTGTTTTTT. Its protein product is CASSYSSGNTGELFF.

This clone was seen a single time. This chain links TRBV9 with TRBJ1-4; 9 nucleotides line up with TRBD1. V was pared by 4 bases and J by 13 bases, with 11 bases of the junction left unmatched. CDR1 and CDR2 from the germline V gene are SGDLS and YYNGEE. There are 14 residues in the CDR3. CDR3 in DNA: TGTGCCAGCAGCCCGCGCGGACAGGGGACGTCACTGTTTTTT. Translation gives CASSPRGQGTSLFF. The full variable domain, rest sourced from reference TRBV9 and TRBJ1-4, is DSGVTQTPKHLITATGQRVTLRCSPRSGDLSVYWYQQSLDQGLQFLIQYYNGEERAKGNILERFSAQQFPDLHSELNLSSLELGDSALYFCASSPRGQGTSLFFGSGTQLSVL.

V gene TRBV18 combines with J gene TRBJ2-3; D might be TRBD1 (5 bases). The CDR3 runs 15 residues. Trimming cost V 4 bases and J 2 bases, with 13 bases left between them. CDR1 and CDR2 from the germline V gene are KGHSH and LQKENI. The DNA for the CDR3 is TGTGCCAGCTCACTGGGGCAGCCCAACACAGATACGCAGTATTTT. This sequence encodes CASSLGQPNTDTQYF.

The chain has TRBV9 and TRBJ1-1; D is unresolved. Germline assignment: CDR1 SGDLS and CDR2 YYNGEE. There are 13 residues in the CDR3. V was clipped by 3 bases and J by 3 bases, with 9 bases between them. The CDR3 is CASSGSGDTEAFF. The CDR3 DNA is TGTGCCAGCAGCGGCTCCGGGGACACTGAAGCTTTCTTT.

The CDR3 region is CASRGGSGEPLHF. The CDR3 nucleotides are TGTGCCAGCAGGGGAGGCTCGGGGGAACCCCTCCACTTT. The chain joins TRBV2 to TRBJ1-6; D is perhaps TRBD1 (5 bases). The germline V gene encodes CDR1 SNHLY and CDR2 FYNNEI. The V and J ends lost 6 bases and 12 bases respectively, with 15 bases between them. The CDR3 extends over 13 amino acids.

The V and J genes are TRBV19 and TRBJ2-1; the D gene could be TRBD1 or TRBD2 (6 bases each). CDR1 and CDR2 (germline): LNHDA, SQIVND (reference sequence). Trimming took 5 bases from V and 5 from J, leaving 16 bases between them. This CDR3 is 15 amino acids long. For the CDR3, the DNA is TGTGCCAGTAGTCCCAGGCCGGGGGCCCACAATGAGCAGTTCTTC. As protein: CASSPRPGAHNEQFF.

This clone appeared a few times. The rearrangement joins TRBV28 to TRBJ2-3, with a possible D match to TRBD2 (7 bases). Germline V gene sequence: CDR1 MDHEN, CDR2 SYDVKM. This CDR3 comprises 15 residues. The ends were cut back, 2 bases at V and 5 bases at J, with 14 bases in the middle. The CDR3 coding sequence is TGTGCCAGCAGTTTAGTGGGGGGGCCGGGAGATACGCAGTATTTT. Translating gives CASSLVGGPGDTQYF.

The J gene is TRBJ2-7, the V gene TRBV19, with 9 nucleotides matching TRBD1. V gave up 3 bases and J gave up 9 bases; unmatched junction bases: 12. The CDR3 covers 15 residues. Germline V gene sequence: CDR1 LNHDA, CDR2 SQIVND (reference sequence). DNA of the CDR3: TGTGCCAGTAGTATTTCGGGACAGGGACCCCGCCCGCAGTACTTC. This sequence encodes CASSISGQGPRPQYF.

The gene calls are TRBV5-1 and TRBJ2-7; D is unresolved. Germline V gene data show CDR1 as SGHRS and CDR2 as YFSETQ. The V and J ends lost 0 bases and 7 bases respectively, with 14 bases between them. CDR3 length equals 14 residues. DNA for the CDR3: TGCGCCAGCAGCTTGGTGGCAGGCCCGGTTGAGCAGTACTTC. It yields the protein CASSLVAGPVEQYF.

This chain links TRBV5-3 with TRBJ1-5; D not resolved. TRBV5-3 counts as an open reading frame of uncertain function. CDR3 length: 15 residues. The germline V and J ends were trimmed by 0 bases and 6 bases, with 13 bases remaining between them. CDR3 amino acids: CARSLAPGWGQPQHF. The CDR3 nucleotides are TGTGCCAGAAGCTTGGCCCCGGGGTGGGGTCAGCCCCAGCATTTT.

The chain links TRBV3-1 (or the pseudogene TRBV3-2) to TRBJ1-6; the D gene is possibly TRBD1 (5 bases). Germline values: CDR1 LGHDT, CDR2 YNNKEL (reference sequence). The germline V and J ends were trimmed by 0 bases and 7 bases, with 10 bases remaining between them. This CDR3 is built from 15 residues. CDR3 region: CASSQEGTGNSPLHF. CDR3 DNA sequence: TGTGCCAGCAGCCAAGAGGGAACAGGAAATTCACCCCTCCACTTT.

This chain links TRBV28 with TRBJ1-1; tentative D call: TRBD1 (5 bases). Trimming left V 3 bases short and J 11 bases short, with 25 bases between. CDR1 is MDHEN, CDR2 SYDVKM, per germline. The CDR3 totals 16 residues. The CDR3 DNA reads as TGTGCCAGCAGTTTTGGGGTAGGGGAACTGATTGTATGGGCTTTCTTT. It specifies CASSFGVGELIVWAFF.

The CDR3 DNA sequence: TGTGCCAGCAGCCAAGCGGGGACTAGCACAGATACGCAGTATTTT. Protein product: CASSQAGTSTDTQYF. The rearrangement uses TRBV7-8 and TRBJ2-3; 7 positions agree with TRBD2. Germline CDR1 and CDR2: SGHVS and FQNEAQ. The V and J ends lost 5 bases and 0 bases, in that order; junction bases with no gene match: 5. CDR3 length equals 15 residues.